These T cell receptor beta chains were read from a single sample in a study of graft-versus-host responses after intestinal transplantation. The repertoire was sequenced with immunoSEQ multiplex PCR; TCRdb's copy has only in-frame clones and lacks some. The data show some 110,000 clones, over 75% seen once. No antigen has been assigned to these receptors. This sample comprised unstimulated CD4+ T cells sorted from spleen or lymph node cells, obtained before intestinal transplant. The origin of the receptors is a human donor who received an intestinal transplant. CDR3s include the opening cysteine and the closing phenylalanine or tryptophan. D genes are given only for firm matches. The size field is filled for only some rows; it gives once, few, many or a size class.

J gene	D gene	clone size	V gene	CDR3 protein	CDR3 DNA
TRBJ1-6	.	.	TRBV5-1	CASSLQGDYNSPLHF	TGCGCCAGCAGCTTACAGGGCGACTATAATTCACCCCTCCACTTT
TRBJ1-6	.	.	TRBV7-2	CASSLVQGLNSPLHF	TGTGCCAGCAGCTTAGTGCAGGGGCTTAATTCACCCCTCCACTTT
TRBJ1-2	TRBD1	once	TRBV4-1	CASSQEEGASPFRTSLFYGYTF	TGCGCCAGCAGCCAAGAGGAGGGGGCGAGCCCCTTCCGCACGTCCCTTTTCTATGGCTACACCTTC
TRBJ1-5	.	.	TRBV19	CASSMPGPNQPQHF	TGTGCCAGTAGTATGCCAGGCCCCAATCAGCCCCAGCATTTT
TRBJ2-1	TRBD2	.	TRBV11-2	CASSLEASGRLRNEQFF	TGTGCCAGCAGCTTAGAGGCTAGCGGGAGGCTTCGCAATGAGCAGTTCTTC
TRBJ2-1	.	.	TRBV4-3	CASSQDIRGAPYNEQFF	TGCGCCAGCAGCCAAGACATCAGGGGGGCCCCCTACAATGAGCAGTTCTTC
TRBJ2-7	.	.	TRBV28	CASSLRDSNSYEQYF	TGTGCCAGCAGTTTGCGGGACAGCAACTCCTACGAGCAGTACTTC
TRBJ2-2	TRBD1	.	TRBV2	CASSAPQGAGELFF	TGTGCCAGCAGTGCCCCACAGGGGGCCGGGGAGCTGTTTTTT
TRBJ2-1	TRBD2	.	TRBV7-8	CASSRGRVYNEQFF	TGTGCCAGCAGCCGCGGGAGGGTCTACAATGAGCAGTTCTTC
TRBJ2-2	.	few	TRBV28	CASSYRDKNTGELFF	TGTGCCAGCAGTTACCGGGACAAAAACACCGGGGAGCTGTTTTTT
TRBJ2-7	.	.	TRBV27	CASSPLGGGDPDRLYEQYF	TGTGCCAGCAGTCCACTAGGGGGAGGGGACCCAGACAGACTTTACGAGCAGTACTTC
TRBJ2-3	TRBD2	.	TRBV5-4	CASSFSGGRADTQYF	TGTGCCAGCAGCTTTTCGGGGGGGCGGGCAGATACGCAGTATTTT
TRBJ2-7	TRBD2	.	TRBV11-2	CASSSSSGRAYEQYF	TGTGCCAGCAGCTCATCTAGCGGGAGGGCCTACGAGCAGTACTTC
TRBJ2-3	.	.	TRBV5-1	CASSLVGEPDTQYF	TGCGCCAGCAGCTTGGTCGGGGAACCAGATACGCAGTATTTT
TRBJ1-5	.	.	TRBV5-4	CASSFSGNNQPQHF	TGTGCCAGCAGCTTCTCGGGGAACAATCAGCCCCAGCATTTT
TRBJ1-2	TRBD1	.	TRBV30	CAWSPGTGNYGYTF	TGTGCCTGGAGTCCTGGGACAGGGAACTATGGCTACACCTTC
TRBJ2-3	.	.	TRBV10-3	CAIKVEGAATRTDTQYF	TGTGCCATCAAGGTAGAGGGAGCGGCCACTCGCACAGATACGCAGTATTTT
TRBJ2-1	TRBD1	.	TRBV9	CASSVLPGGRLGSFYNEQFF	TGTGCCAGCAGCGTCCTCCCAGGGGGCCGTCTGGGAAGCTTCTACAATGAGCAGTTCTTC
TRBJ2-3	.	once	TRBV27	CASSLRGGHTDTQYF	TGTGCCAGCAGTTTAAGGGGGGGCCACACAGATACGCAGTATTTT
TRBJ1-2	TRBD1	.	TRBV28	CASSETGNNYGYTF	TGTGCCAGCAGCGAGACAGGGAATAACTATGGCTACACCTTC